The 22 T cell receptor beta chains below come from one sample, sequenced in a study of control samples from healthy donors and cancer patients. The method was immunoSEQ multiplex PCR; TCRdb's version includes in-frame clones alone and lacks a portion of them. The table has fewer than 200,000 clones, around nine tenths seen once. The sample consisted of blood. The origin of the receptors is a woman aged 30 to 39 in good health.

This chain uses TRBV4-1 with TRBJ2-1; 8 nucleotides line up with TRBD2. Germline loops: CDR1 MGHRA, CDR2 YSYEKL. This CDR3 is 18 amino acids long. Trimming cost V 3 bases and J 3 bases; bases outside gene matches: 13. CDR3 in amino acids: CASSQGRGRGVLYNEQFF. The CDR3 region has the DNA TGCGCCAGCAGCCAGGGGAGAGGGCGGGGGGTCCTCTACAATGAGCAGTTCTTC.

As for this clone: Compared with germline, one end of the junction differs, possibly owing to a read error. The V call is TRBV19, the J call TRBJ2-1, with TRBD1 matching over 7 bases. The CDR3 has 15 amino acids. The germline V gene has CDR1 LNHDA and CDR2 SQIVND (reference sequence). The CDR3 DNA sequence: TGTGCCAGTAGTGTAGACAGGGTCCCTAACAATGAGCAGTTCTTC. It codes for CASSVDRVPNNEQFF.

This sequence joins TRBV6-5 and TRBJ1-5; tentative D call: TRBD1 (5 bases). The V and J ends lost 6 bases and 6 bases respectively, with 15 bases between them. CDR3 length equals 14 residues. Germline V CDR1 and CDR2: MNHEY, SVGAGI. The DNA of the CDR3 is TGTGCCAGCAGCGCCTTTGGGGGGAGTCAGCCCCAGCATTTT. This codes for CASSAFGGSQPQHF.

The gene calls are TRBV12-3 or TRBV12-4 and TRBJ1-1; D remains ambiguous. V lost 6 bases and J 3 bases, leaving 11 bases between the germline ends. This CDR3 spans 13 amino acids. For the CDR3, the DNA is TGTGCCAGCAGCCATCACGGGGACACTGAAGCTTTCTTT. Encoded protein: CASSHHGDTEAFF.

This chain uses TRBV27 with TRBJ1-6; 9 bases fit TRBD1. CDR1 is MNHEY and CDR2 is SMNVEV in the germline V gene (reference sequence). The CDR3 runs 16 residues. V shed 5 bases, J shed 7 bases, and the junction held 9 bases outside the gene matches. The CDR3 coding sequence is TGTGCCAGCAGTCCTCGGGGACAGGGACGGAATTCACCCCTCCACTTT. Its translation is CASSPRGQGRNSPLHF.

This clone was seen a handful of times. The chain uses TRBV19 and TRBJ1-1, with unresolved D. The ends were cut back, 5 bases at V and 1 base at J, with 5 bases in the middle. CDR1 is LNHDA, CDR2 SQIVND, per germline (reference sequence). The CDR3 extends over 12 amino acids. This CDR3 reads CASSWKNTEAFF. In DNA, the CDR3 is TGTGCCAGTAGTTGGAAGAACACTGAAGCTTTCTTT.

The J gene is TRBJ1-1, the V gene TRBV5-5; D gene unclear. This CDR3 is 14 amino acids long. Trimming shortened V by 4 bases and J by 1 base, and 11 bases separated the two germline ends. Germline lookup yields CDR1 SGHKS and CDR2 YYEKEE (reference sequence). For the CDR3, the DNA is TGTGCCAGCAGCCCGCGGAGTACGAACACTGAAGCTTTCTTT. Encoded protein: CASSPRSTNTEAFF.

The chain links TRBV5-1 to TRBJ2-2; D ambiguous. V lost 2 bases, J lost 4 bases, and 9 bases lay in between. This CDR3 region has 14 residues. Germline values: CDR1 SGHRS, CDR2 YFSETQ. Written as DNA, the CDR3 is TGCGCCAGCAGCTTCGATACAGCCACCGGGGAGCTGTTTTTT. Protein sequence: CASSFDTATGELFF. The complete variable domain, with remaining parts taken from reference TRBV5-1 and TRBJ2-2, reads KAGVTQTPRYLIKTRGQQVTLSCSPISGHRSVSWYQQTPGQGLQFLFEYFSETQRNKGNFPGRFSGRQFSNSRSEMNVSTLELGDSALYLCASSFDTATGELFFGEGSRLTVL.

This chain uses TRBV6-6 with TRBJ2-1; tentatively, D is TRBD1 (5 bases). Germline V gene sequence: CDR1 MNHNY, CDR2 SVGAGI (reference sequence). V was shortened by 2 bases and J by 3 bases, with 8 bases between the two germline ends. The CDR3 has 14 residues. The CDR3 reads CASSYNGHYNEQFF. CDR3 bases: TGTGCCAGCAGTTACAACGGACACTACAATGAGCAGTTCTTC.

The CDR3, as DNA: TGTGCCAGTAGTACCCACGGACAGGCGCGACTTGCTAACTATGGCTACACCTTC. Its protein is CASSTHGQARLANYGYTF. The V and J genes are TRBV19 and TRBJ1-2; 7 bases match TRBD1. With 4 bases clipped from V and 0 bases from J, the junction kept 14 bases outside the gene matches. The CDR3 length is 18 residues. Germline CDR1 is LNHDA and CDR2 is SQIVND (reference sequence). The whole variable domain, remainder taken from reference TRBV19 and TRBJ1-2, is DGGITQSPKYLFRKEGQNVTLSCEQNLNHDAMYWYRQDPGQGLRLIYYSQIVNDFQKGDIAEGYSVSREKKESFPLTVTSAQKNPTAFYLCASSTHGQARLANYGYTFGSGTRLTVV.

This chain joins TRBV25-1 and TRBJ2-7; TRBD1 might be the D (6 bases). This CDR3 has 17 amino acids. CDR1 is MGHDK, CDR2 SYGVNS, per germline. V was trimmed by 3 bases and J by 4 bases, leaving 22 bases between them. The CDR3 sequence is CASSDPYLQGGGYEQYF. The DNA for the CDR3 is TGTGCCAGCAGTGACCCCTACTTACAGGGTGGGGGATACGAGCAGTACTTC.

V and J are TRBV10-3 and TRBJ2-5, with 7 nucleotides matching TRBD2. This CDR3 spans 16 amino acids. CDR1 is ENHRY, CDR2 SYGVKD, per germline. With 6 bases clipped from V and 0 bases from J, the junction kept 10 bases outside the gene matches. The CDR3: CAIREPSGLYQETQYF. In DNA form, the CDR3 reads TGTGCCATCAGAGAACCTAGCGGCCTGTACCAAGAGACCCAGTACTTC.

The chain carries TRBV29-1 and TRBJ2-3; 9 bases align to TRBD2. The CDR3 covers 15 residues. Germline CDR1 reads SQVTM; CDR2 reads ANQGSEA. V lost 4 bases, J lost 5 bases, and 10 bases stayed unmatched. The CDR3 nucleotides are TGCAGCGTTGTTGGGCTAGCGGGAAATTTAGATACGCAGTATTTT. Translating gives CSVVGLAGNLDTQYF.

The count of this clone is one. The chain uses TRBV4-1 and TRBJ1-4, with D maybe TRBD1 (6 bases). CDR3 length: 15 residues. Germline assignment: CDR1 MGHRA and CDR2 YSYEKL. V gave up 1 base and J gave up 6 bases, with 12 bases separating them. CDR3 in DNA: TGCGCCAGCAGCCAAGGCCAGGGGTACGATGAAAAACTGTTTTTT. It is translated as CASSQGQGYDEKLFF.

The gene calls are TRBV19 and TRBJ1-1, with D maybe TRBD1 (5 bases). Germline V gives CDR1 LNHDA, CDR2 SQIVND (reference sequence). With 6 bases removed from V and 10 bases from J, the gap between germline ends came to 12 bases. This CDR3 is 11 amino acids long. CDR3 residues: CASSGDSSAFF. DNA of the CDR3: TGTGCCAGTAGCGGTGACAGCTCAGCTTTCTTT. The whole variable domain, remainder taken from reference TRBV19 and TRBJ1-1, is DGGITQSPKYLFRKEGQNVTLSCEQNLNHDAMYWYRQDPGQGLRLIYYSQIVNDFQKGDIAEGYSVSREKKESFPLTVTSAQKNPTAFYLCASSGDSSAFFGQGTRLTVV.

This chain uses TRBV11-2 with TRBJ2-6, with 7 bases aligning to TRBD2. Unmatched junction bases numbered 11, after V lost 5 bases and J lost 4 bases. This CDR3 comprises 17 residues. Germline-derived CDR1 and CDR2 are SGHAT and FQNNGV. The CDR3 bases are TGTGCCAGCAGCCTCCTTAGCGGGCGGGGAGGGGCCAACGTCCTGACTTTC. Amino acid sequence: CASSLLSGRGGANVLTF.

This clone was seen a handful of times. The chain is built from TRBV7-9 and TRBJ2-5, with D unclear. In germline, CDR1 is SEHNR, CDR2 FQNEAQ (reference sequence). The CDR3 length is 14 residues. Deletions cut 0 bases from V and 3 bases from J, with 8 bases between. As DNA, the CDR3 is TGTGCCAGCAGCTTAGCGGACCTAAAAGAGACCCAGTACTTC. Translating it yields CASSLADLKETQYF.

The rearrangement links TRBV29-1 to TRBJ2-7; D might be TRBD2 (7 bases). The ends were cut back, 3 bases at V and 2 bases at J, with 11 bases in the middle. The CDR3 sequence is 13 residues long. The germline V gene encodes CDR1 SQVTM and CDR2 ANQGSEA. The CDR3: CSVEGGDTYEQYF. As DNA, the CDR3 is TGCAGCGTTGAGGGGGGGGACACCTACGAGCAGTACTTC.

This clone was picked up one time. The rearrangement links TRBV30 to TRBJ2-1, with TRBD2 matching over 9 bases. The CDR3 consists of 14 residues. V shed 1 base and J 8 bases; nucleotides not matched to a gene: 6. Germline loops: CDR1 GTSNPN, CDR2 SVGIG (reference sequence). CDR3 in DNA: TGTGCCTGGAGTGGGTTAGCGGGGGTAGATGAGCAGTTCTTC. Encoded protein: CAWSGLAGVDEQFF.

The chain joins TRBV5-4 to TRBJ1-1, with TRBD1 as a possible D gene (6 bases). V lost 2 bases, J lost 3 bases, and 8 bases lay in between. Germline CDR1 reads SGHNT; CDR2 reads YYREEE (reference sequence). This CDR3 is built from 13 residues. CDR3 region: CASSFKGDTEAFF. The CDR3 DNA follows: TGTGCCAGCAGCTTTAAGGGGGACACTGAAGCTTTCTTT.

The chain links TRBV5-4 to TRBJ2-7, with D possibly matching TRBD1 (6 bases). The V end lost 4 bases, the J end lost 0 bases, and 14 bases lay between the germline ends. The CDR3 has 15 residues. Germline assignment: CDR1 SGHNT and CDR2 YYREEE (reference sequence). The chain's CDR3 is CASSRGRGFSYEQYF. The CDR3 DNA reads as TGTGCCAGCAGCCGGGGCAGGGGCTTCTCCTACGAGCAGTACTTC.

The V gene is TRBV24-1, the J gene TRBJ2-3, with D hard to call. Germline values: CDR1 KGHDR, CDR2 SFDVKD. V lost 5 bases and J lost 3, with 5 bases in between. This CDR3 has 12 amino acids. The CDR3 region is CATSGQTDTQYF. CDR3 DNA: TGTGCCACCAGTGGGCAGACAGATACGCAGTATTTT.